Sequencing of this T cell receptor beta chain was carried out in a study of blood T cell repertoires in COVID-19 (dated by TCRdb to 2019 to 2021). About the full investigation: Collaborator samples came from the United States, Italy and Spain and covered acute and convalescent phases of COVID-19. The material from the prospective study consisted of cDNA or gDNA derived from T cells, B-cell-depleted T cells, or PBMCs. The dataset comprised deeply sampled blood TCRbeta repertoires from subjects exposed to, actively infected with, or recovered from COVID-19. The repertoires were released in a freely available public database meant as a resource for research on the immune response to SARS-CoV-2. Samples were obtained from the ongoing ImmuneRACE study (first 160 participants) and from about 1,300 subjects provided by 6 global collaborators. A de-identified subject ID, COVID-19 status, age in years and sex were almost always included in the sample metadata. Where available, HLA class I and class II types were taken from metadata supplied by the sample provider and were not determined by assay-based typing. The paper's findings and limits, for the study overall: The quantity of clinical and demographic metadata differed by source and by participant and was supplied without curation.

Points on this clone: The antigen this receptor binds is unknown. No qualities accompany the bases; no much larger clone lies one base away.

TCRbeta CDR3 regions were amplified from genomic DNA by means of the immunoSEQ Assay, a bias-controlled multiplex PCR. In the original analysis: The number of nucleated cells in each sample was estimated from the amplification of reference gene primers within the assay. Sequence reads were collapsed and filtered to measure the absolute abundance of every unique TCRbeta CDR3 rearrangement. Productive Simpson clonality was computed per sample as the square root of Simpson's diversity index over productive rearrangements. TCRdb re-hosts the immuneACCESS table, in-frame sequences only. Its copies lack some clones; in the studies checked, an unresolved V gene accounts for under half of them, and the cause for the rest is not known. That table gives V, J and clone size, and the DNA gave D and trimming. This sample is represented by around 200,000 clones; around 87% of them were singletons. Jointly, the top ten make up less than 3.5% of the sample.

Each collaborating institution followed its own protocols to collect whole blood in K2EDTA tubes. For TCRbeta analysis, collaborator samples were shipped as frozen whole blood, as isolated PBMCs, or as DNA extracted from either sample type. Trimming at the junction amounts to 0 bases on V and 10 bases on J, and the germline ends lie 18 bases apart. The germline V gene supplies CDR1 ENHRY and CDR2 SYGVKD. Taken from cysteine to phenylalanine, the CDR3 has 16 residues. Only the CDR3 part of the read is kept: 48 bases, read in frame from the first base. The V and J segments used are TRBV10-3 and TRBJ1-4; perhaps TRBD1 is the D gene, with 5 bases matching. This TCR derives from a man aged 35-49 years with active or convalescent COVID-19. Sequencing used peripheral blood. The DNA sequence is TGTGCCATCAGTGAGTCGCGGGACCTACTTAGTGGAAAACTGTTTTTT. Its translation reads: CAISESRDLLSGKLFF.